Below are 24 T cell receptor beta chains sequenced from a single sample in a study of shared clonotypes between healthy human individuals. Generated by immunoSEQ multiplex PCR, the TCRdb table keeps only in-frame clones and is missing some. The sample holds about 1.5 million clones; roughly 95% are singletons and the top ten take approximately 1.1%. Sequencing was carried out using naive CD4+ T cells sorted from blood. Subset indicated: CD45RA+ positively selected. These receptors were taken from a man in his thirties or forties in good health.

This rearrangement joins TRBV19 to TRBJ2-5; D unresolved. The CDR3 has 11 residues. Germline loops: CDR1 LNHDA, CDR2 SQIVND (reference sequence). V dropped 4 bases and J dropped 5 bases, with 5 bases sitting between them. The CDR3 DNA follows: TGTGCCAGTAGTAACGTGGAGACCCAGTACTTC. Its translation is CASSNVETQYF.

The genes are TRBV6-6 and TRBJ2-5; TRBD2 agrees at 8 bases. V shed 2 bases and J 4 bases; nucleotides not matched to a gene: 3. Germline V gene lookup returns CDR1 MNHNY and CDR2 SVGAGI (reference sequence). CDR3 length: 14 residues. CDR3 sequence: CASSYGTSRETQYF. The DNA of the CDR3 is TGTGCCAGCAGTTACGGGACTAGTCGAGAGACCCAGTACTTC.

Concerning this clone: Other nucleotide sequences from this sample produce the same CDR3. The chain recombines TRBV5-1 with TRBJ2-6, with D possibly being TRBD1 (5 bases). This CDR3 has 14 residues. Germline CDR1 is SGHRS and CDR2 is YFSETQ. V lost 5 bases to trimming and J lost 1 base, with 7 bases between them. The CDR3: CASRPGSGANVLTF. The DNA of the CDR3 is TGCGCCAGCAGGCCAGGGTCTGGGGCCAACGTCCTGACTTTC.

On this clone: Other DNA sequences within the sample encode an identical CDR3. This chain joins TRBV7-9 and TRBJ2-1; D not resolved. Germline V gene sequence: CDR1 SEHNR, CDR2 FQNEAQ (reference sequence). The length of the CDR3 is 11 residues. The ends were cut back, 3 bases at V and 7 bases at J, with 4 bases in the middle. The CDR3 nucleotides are TGTGCCAGCAGCTTGAAGAATGAGCAGTTCTTC. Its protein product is CASSLKNEQFF.

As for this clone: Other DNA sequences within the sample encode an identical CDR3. CDR3 residues: CASSVNSNQPQHF. CDR3 DNA: TGTGCCAGCAGTGTTAATAGCAATCAGCCCCAGCATTTT. The chain links TRBV11-2 to TRBJ1-5, with D unresolved. The CDR3 sequence is 13 residues long. The V gene lost 6 bases and the J gene lost 0 bases, with 6 bases spanning the gap. Per germline, CDR1 SGHAT and CDR2 FQNNGV.

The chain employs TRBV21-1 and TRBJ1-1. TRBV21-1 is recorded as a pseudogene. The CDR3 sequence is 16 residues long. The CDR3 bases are TGTGCCAGCAGCGAGAAAAGGAGGCAGGGGAACACTGAAGCTTTCTTT. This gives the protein CASSEKRRQGNTEAFF.

In nucleotides, the CDR3 is TGTGCCAGCTCACCACCGTCGGGGCGAATGAACACCGGGGAGCTGTTTTTT. This encodes CASSPPSGRMNTGELFF. V gene TRBV18 combines with J gene TRBJ2-2; possibly TRBD1 or TRBD2 for D (5 bases each). CDR3 size: 17 residues. V was clipped by 0 bases and J by 1 base, with 12 bases between them. The germline CDR1 and CDR2 sequences are KGHSH and LQKENI.

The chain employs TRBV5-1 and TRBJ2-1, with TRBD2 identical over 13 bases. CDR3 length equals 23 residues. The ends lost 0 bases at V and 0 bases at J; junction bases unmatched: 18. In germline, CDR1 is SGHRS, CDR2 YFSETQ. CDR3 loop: CASSLASGSRTSGSQSSYNEQFF. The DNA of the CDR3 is TGCGCCAGCAGCTTGGCCTCAGGGTCCAGGACTAGCGGGAGTCAGAGCTCCTACAATGAGCAGTTCTTC.

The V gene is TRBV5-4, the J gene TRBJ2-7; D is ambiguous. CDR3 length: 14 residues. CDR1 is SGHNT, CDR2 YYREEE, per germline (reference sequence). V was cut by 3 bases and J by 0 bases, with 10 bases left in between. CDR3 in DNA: TGTGCCAGCAGCTCCCGGGCCAACTCCTACGAGCAGTACTTC. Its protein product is CASSSRANSYEQYF.

CDR3 in amino acids: CASSRTLYYEQYF. Here the CDR3 DNA reads TGTGCCAGCAGCCGGACTCTGTACTACGAGCAGTACTTC. This rearrangement joins TRBV14 to TRBJ2-7, with TRBD2 as a possible D gene (5 bases). This CDR3 is built from 13 residues. The germline CDR1 and CDR2 sequences are SGHDN and FVKESK. The V and J ends lost 4 bases and 3 bases respectively, with 10 bases between them.

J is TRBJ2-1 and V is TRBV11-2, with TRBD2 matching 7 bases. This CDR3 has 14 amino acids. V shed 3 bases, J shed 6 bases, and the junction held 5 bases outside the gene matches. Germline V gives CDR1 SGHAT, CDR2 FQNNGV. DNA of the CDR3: TGTGCCAGCAGCTTCCTAGCGGAGACCAATGAGCAGTTCTTC. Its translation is CASSFLAETNEQFF.

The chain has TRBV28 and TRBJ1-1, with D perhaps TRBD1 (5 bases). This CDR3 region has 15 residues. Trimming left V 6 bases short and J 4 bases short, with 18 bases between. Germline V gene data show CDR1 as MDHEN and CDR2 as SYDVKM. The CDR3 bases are TGTGCCAGCAGCAGCCTATGGGGGGGACGCACTGAAGCTTTCTTT. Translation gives CASSSLWGGRTEAFF. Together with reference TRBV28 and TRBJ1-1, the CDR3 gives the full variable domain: DVKVTQSSRYLVKRTGEKVFLECVQDMDHENMFWYRQDPGLGLRLIYFSYDVKMKEKGDIPEGYSVSREKKERFSLILESASTNQTSMYLCASSSLWGGRTEAFFGQGTRLTVV.

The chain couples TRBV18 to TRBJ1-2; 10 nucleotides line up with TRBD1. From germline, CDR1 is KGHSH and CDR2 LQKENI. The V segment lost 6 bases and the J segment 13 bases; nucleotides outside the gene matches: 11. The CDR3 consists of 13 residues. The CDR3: CASSPQGQGSLTF. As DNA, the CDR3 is TGTGCCAGCTCTCCGCAGGGACAGGGGTCCCTCACCTTC. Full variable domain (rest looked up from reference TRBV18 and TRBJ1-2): NAGVMQNPRHLVRRRGQEARLRCSPMKGHSHVYWYRQLPEEGLKFMVYLQKENIIDESGMPKERFSAEFPKEGPSILRIQQVVRGDSAAYFCASSPQGQGSLTFGSGTRLTVV.

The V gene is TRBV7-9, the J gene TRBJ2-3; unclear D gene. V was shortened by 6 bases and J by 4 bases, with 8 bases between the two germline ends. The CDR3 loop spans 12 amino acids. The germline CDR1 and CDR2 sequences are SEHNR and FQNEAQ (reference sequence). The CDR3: CASSPLPDTQYF. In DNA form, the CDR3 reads TGTGCCAGCAGTCCACTACCAGATACGCAGTATTTT.

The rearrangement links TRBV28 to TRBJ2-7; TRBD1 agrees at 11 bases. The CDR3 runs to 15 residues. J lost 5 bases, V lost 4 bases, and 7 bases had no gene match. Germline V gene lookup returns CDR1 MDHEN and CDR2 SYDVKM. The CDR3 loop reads CASSSAGDRGNEQYF. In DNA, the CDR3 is TGTGCCAGCAGTTCCGCGGGGGACAGGGGGAACGAGCAGTACTTC.

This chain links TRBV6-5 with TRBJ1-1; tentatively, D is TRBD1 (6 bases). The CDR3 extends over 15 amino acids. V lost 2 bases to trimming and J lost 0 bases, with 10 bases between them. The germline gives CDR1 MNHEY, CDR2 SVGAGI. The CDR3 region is CASSYVRGMNTEAFF. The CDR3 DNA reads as TGTGCCAGCAGTTACGTAAGGGGGATGAACACTGAAGCTTTCTTT.

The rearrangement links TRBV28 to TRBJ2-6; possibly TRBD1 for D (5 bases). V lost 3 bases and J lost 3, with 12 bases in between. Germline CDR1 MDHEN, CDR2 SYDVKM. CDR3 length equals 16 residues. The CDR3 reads CASSFPQGIGANVLTF. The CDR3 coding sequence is TGTGCCAGCAGTTTTCCCCAGGGTATTGGGGCCAACGTCCTGACTTTC.

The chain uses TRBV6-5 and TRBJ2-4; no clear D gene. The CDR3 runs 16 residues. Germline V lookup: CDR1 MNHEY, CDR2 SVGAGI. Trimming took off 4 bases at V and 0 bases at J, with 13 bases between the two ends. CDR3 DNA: TGTGCCAGCAGTTCGTACCTCCTCACAGCCAAAAACATTCAGTACTTC. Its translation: CASSSYLLTAKNIQYF.

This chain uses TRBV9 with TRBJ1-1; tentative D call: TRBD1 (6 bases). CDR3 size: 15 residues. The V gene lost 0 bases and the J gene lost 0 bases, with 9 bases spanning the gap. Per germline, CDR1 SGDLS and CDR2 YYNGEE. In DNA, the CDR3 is TGTGCCAGCAGCGTAGGGGGGCAGATGAACACTGAAGCTTTCTTT. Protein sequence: CASSVGGQMNTEAFF.

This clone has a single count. The CDR3 coding sequence is TGCGCCAGCAGCCAAGCGGCAGGGGGTCCAGATACGCAGTATTTT. Protein sequence: CASSQAAGGPDTQYF. This rearrangement joins TRBV4-3 to TRBJ2-3; 7 nucleotides agree with TRBD1. CDR1 and CDR2 (germline): LGHNA, YSLEER. The V and J ends lost 1 base and 4 bases, in that order; junction bases with no gene match: 5. This CDR3 comprises 15 residues.

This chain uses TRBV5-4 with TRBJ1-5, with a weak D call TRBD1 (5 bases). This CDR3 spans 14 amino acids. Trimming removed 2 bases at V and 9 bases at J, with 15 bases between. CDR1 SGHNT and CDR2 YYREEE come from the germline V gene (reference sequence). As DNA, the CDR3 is TGTGCCAGCAGCTTCTCAGGGTCTGCGGGGCCCCAGCATTTT. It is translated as CASSFSGSAGPQHF.

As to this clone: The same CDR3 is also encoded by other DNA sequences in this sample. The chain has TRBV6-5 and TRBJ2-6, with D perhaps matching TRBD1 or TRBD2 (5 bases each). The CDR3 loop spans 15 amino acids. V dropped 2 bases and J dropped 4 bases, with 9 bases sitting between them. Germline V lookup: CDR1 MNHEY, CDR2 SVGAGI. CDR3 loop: CASSYEGRGANVLTF. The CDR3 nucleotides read TGTGCCAGCAGTTACGAGGGACGAGGGGCCAACGTCCTGACTTTC.

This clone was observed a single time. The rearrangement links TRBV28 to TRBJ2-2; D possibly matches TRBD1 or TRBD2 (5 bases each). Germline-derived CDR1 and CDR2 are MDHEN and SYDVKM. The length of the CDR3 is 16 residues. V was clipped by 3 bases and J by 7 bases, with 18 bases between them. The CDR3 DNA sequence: TGTGCCAGCAGTTTTGCCACGAGGGGAACAAACGGGGAGCTGTTTTTT. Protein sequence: CASSFATRGTNGELFF.

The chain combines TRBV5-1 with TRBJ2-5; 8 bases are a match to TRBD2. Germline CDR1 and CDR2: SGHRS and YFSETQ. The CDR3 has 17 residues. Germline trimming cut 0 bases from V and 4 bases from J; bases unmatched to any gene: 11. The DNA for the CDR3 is TGCGCCAGCAGCTTGGGGGCGCTAGCGGGTCCCCGAGAGACCCAGTACTTC. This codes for CASSLGALAGPRETQYF.